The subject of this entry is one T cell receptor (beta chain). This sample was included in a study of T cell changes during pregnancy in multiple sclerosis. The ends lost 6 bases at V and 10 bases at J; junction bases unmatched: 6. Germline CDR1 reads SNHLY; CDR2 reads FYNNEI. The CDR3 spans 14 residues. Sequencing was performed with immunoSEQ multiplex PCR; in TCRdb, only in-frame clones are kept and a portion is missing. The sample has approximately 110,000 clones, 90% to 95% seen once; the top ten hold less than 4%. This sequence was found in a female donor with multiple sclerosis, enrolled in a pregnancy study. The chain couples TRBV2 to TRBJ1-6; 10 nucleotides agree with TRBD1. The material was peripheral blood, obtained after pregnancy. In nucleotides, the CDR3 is TGTGCCAGCAGGACAGGGGGCGGTTACTCACCCCTCCACTTT. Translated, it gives CASRTGGGYSPLHF.